This is a list of T cell receptor beta chains from one sample in a study of T cells after yellow fever vaccination. TCRdb reprocessed the 5' RACE reads via MiXCR and lists one record per CDR3 protein. The sample lists about 370,000 distinct CDR3 sequences; about 9.9% were seen once. The specimen comprised PBMCs, sampled on the day of the first yellow fever vaccination. Receptors originate from a man younger than 30 who received the YFV17D yellow fever vaccine. Each CDR3 is given without its conserved first and last residue.

ASSRMSGLAGELF	TRBV5-1	TRBJ2-2
SVCRTVMNTEAF	TRBV29-1	TRBJ1-1
ASSQPLDTQY	TRBV4-1	TRBJ2-3
ASSLTGPSGNTIY	TRBV5-1	TRBJ1-3
ASSQDPDRTYEQY	TRBV4-2	TRBJ2-7
SARSGGNELF	TRBV20-1	TRBJ2-1
ASSQEAPREGEKLF	TRBV4-3	TRBJ1-4
SASHRALNTEAF	TRBV20-1	TRBJ1-1
ASSPDRVRDGYT	TRBV7-2	TRBJ1-2
SAPSRTSSYNEQF	TRBV20-1	TRBJ2-1
ASSYSTSRGSADTQY	TRBV6-5	TRBJ2-3
ASSLAGGMNEQF	TRBV12-3/TRBV12-4	TRBJ2-1
ASSTSHGTVTDTQY	TRBV19	TRBJ2-3
SAQPGPRGGYT	TRBV20-1	TRBJ1-2
ASSQDMGVPLAQH	TRBV4-2	TRBJ1-5
ASSYSTGQANTGELF	TRBV6-5	TRBJ2-2
ASSQEFARGPEAF	TRBV4-2	TRBJ1-1
ASSLQGTTQY	TRBV11-2	TRBJ2-3
ASSYDRGSQPQH	TRBV7-2	TRBJ1-5
ASSKERQGLAGGNEQF	TRBV21-1	TRBJ2-1
ASQGIGLNYNEQF	TRBV19	TRBJ2-1
ASGFNGYQETQY	TRBV12-5	TRBJ2-5
ASSLAGGSPLH	TRBV7-2	TRBJ1-6
ASSSRTDTGELF	TRBV6-5	TRBJ2-2
ASSLSDRTDSNQPQH	TRBV5-1	TRBJ1-5
ASSVAGGNAGNTIY	TRBV9	TRBJ1-3
ASSHPPSGGLTDTQY	TRBV23-1	TRBJ2-3
SVLPGLAGAQQY	TRBV29-1	TRBJ2-7
SARDGHNQPQH	TRBV20-1	TRBJ1-5
ASGLGTNTEAF	TRBV5-1	TRBJ1-1
ASSHQTETAGGYT	TRBV4-1	TRBJ1-2
ASSEGRFRAEKLF	TRBV6-1	TRBJ1-4
ASSVGRGLKTQY	TRBV12-3/TRBV12-4	TRBJ2-5
ASSQDGGEGYYGYT	TRBV4-3	TRBJ1-2
ASRRDRTFSYEQY	TRBV21-1	TRBJ2-7
ASSPNPTGNTEAF	TRBV5-5	TRBJ1-1
ASSVQGRGDTQY	TRBV9	TRBJ2-3
ASSLGTSVPDTQY	TRBV5-4	TRBJ2-3
ASSSGTLGNTIY	TRBV7-8	TRBJ1-3